These 7 T cell receptor beta chains originate from one sample sequenced in a study of blood T cell repertoires in COVID-19. TCRdb's table, derived via immunoSEQ multiplex PCR, lists solely in-frame clones and lacks some. Of about 260,000 clones listed, around 90% are singletons. The source material was peripheral blood. Source of these receptors: a woman aged 60 to 75 with COVID-19, enrolled during active disease.

V is TRBV9 and J is TRBJ1-1; 9 positions match TRBD1. The CDR3 has 14 residues. The junction had 3 bases not matched to a gene; V was cut back by 0 bases and J by 6 bases. The germline CDR1 and CDR2 sequences are SGDLS and YYNGEE. The CDR3 region has the DNA TGTGCCAGCAGCGTAGTGGACAGGGGCGCTGAAGCTTTCTTT. Protein product: CASSVVDRGAEAFF. Full variable domain (outside the CDR3, taken from reference TRBV9 and TRBJ1-1): DSGVTQTPKHLITATGQRVTLRCSPRSGDLSVYWYQQSLDQGLQFLIQYYNGEERAKGNILERFSAQQFPDLHSELNLSSLELGDSALYFCASSVVDRGAEAFFGQGTRLTVV.

The V gene is TRBV4-3, the J gene TRBJ2-3; D unresolved. Germline V gene data show CDR1 as LGHNA and CDR2 as YSLEER. The CDR3 runs to 14 residues. V dropped 0 bases and J dropped 0 bases, with 4 bases sitting between them. CDR3 sequence (DNA): TGCGCCAGCAGCCAAGATATCAGCACAGATACGCAGTATTTT. It yields the protein CASSQDISTDTQYF.

This chain links TRBV29-1 with TRBJ1-5; TRBD1 matches at 9 bases. Germline V gene sequence: CDR1 SQVTM, CDR2 ANQGSEA. Trimming took 4 bases from V and 2 from J; bases not matched to a gene: 3. CDR3 size: 14 residues. CDR3 bases: TGCAGCGTTGCGACAGGGGGGGGCAATCAGCCCCAGCATTTT. Translation gives CSVATGGGNQPQHF. The complete variable domain, with remaining parts taken from reference TRBV29-1 and TRBJ1-5, reads SAVISQKPSRDICQRGTSLTIQCQVDSQVTMMFWYRQQPGQSLTLIATANQGSEATYESGFVIDKFPISRPNLTFSTLTVSNMSPEDSSIYLCSVATGGGNQPQHFGDGTRLSIL.

The chain combines TRBV20-1 with TRBJ1-5, with 7 bases lining up with TRBD1. The CDR3 sequence is 13 residues long. Germline V gives CDR1 DFQATT, CDR2 SNEGSKA (reference sequence). V lost 3 bases and J lost 6; bases outside the gene matches: 5. CDR3 sequence reads: CSASTTGLQPQHF. CDR3 sequence (DNA): TGCAGTGCTAGTACGACAGGGCTTCAGCCCCAGCATTTT.

This clone was observed once. The genes are TRBV24-1 and TRBJ1-2; 7 positions match TRBD1. Germline V gives CDR1 KGHDR, CDR2 SFDVKD. Trimming at V came to 3 bases and at J to 7 bases, leaving 4 bases not matched to a gene. CDR3 length equals 13 residues. CDR3 nucleotide sequence: TGTGCCACCAGTGATAACGGACAGGTTGGCTACACCTTC. This codes for CATSDNGQVGYTF.

The rearrangement uses TRBV28 and TRBJ1-6, with 10 positions matching TRBD1. Trimming cost V 6 bases and J 8 bases; bases outside gene matches: 10. Germline V gene sequence: CDR1 MDHEN, CDR2 SYDVKM. The CDR3 extends over 16 amino acids. This chain's CDR3 is CASSALGQGPYSPLHF. The CDR3, as DNA: TGTGCCAGCAGCGCCTTGGGACAGGGGCCTTATTCACCCCTCCACTTT.

The genes are TRBV19 and TRBJ1-4, with D perhaps TRBD1 (6 bases). CDR3 length equals 15 residues. The germline CDR1 and CDR2 sequences are LNHDA and SQIVND (reference sequence). Deletions cut 6 bases from V and 4 bases from J, with 15 bases between. In DNA form, the CDR3 reads TGTGCCAGTAGATCGGGAGGCAGGGGTAATGAAAAACTGTTTTTT. Its translation: CASRSGGRGNEKLFF.